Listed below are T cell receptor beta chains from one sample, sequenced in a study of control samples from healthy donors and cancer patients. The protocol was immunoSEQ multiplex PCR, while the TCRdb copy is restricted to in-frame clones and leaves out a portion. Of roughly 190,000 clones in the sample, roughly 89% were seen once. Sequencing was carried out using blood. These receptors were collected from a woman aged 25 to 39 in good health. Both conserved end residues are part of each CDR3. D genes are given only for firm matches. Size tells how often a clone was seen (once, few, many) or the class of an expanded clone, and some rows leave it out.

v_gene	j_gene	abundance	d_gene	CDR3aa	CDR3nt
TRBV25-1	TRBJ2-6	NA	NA	CASSDSRSGANVLTF	TGTGCCAGCAGTGACTCTAGGTCTGGGGCCAACGTCCTGACTTTC
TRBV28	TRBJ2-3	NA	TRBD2	CASRTASGRTDTQYF	TGTGCCAGCAGGACGGCTAGCGGGAGGACAGATACGCAGTATTTT
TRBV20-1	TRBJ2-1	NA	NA	CSALREEQFF	TGCAGTGCTCTCCGGGAGGAGCAGTTCTTC
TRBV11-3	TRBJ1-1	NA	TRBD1	CASRTGPPNTEAFF	TGTGCCAGCAGGACAGGGCCCCCGAACACTGAAGCTTTCTTT
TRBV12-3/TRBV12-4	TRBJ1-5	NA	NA	CATSGQLNQPQHF	TGTGCCACTTCGGGACAACTCAATCAGCCCCAGCATTTT
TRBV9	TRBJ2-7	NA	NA	CASSVADSSYEQYF	TGTGCCAGCAGCGTAGCTGACAGCTCCTACGAGCAGTACTTC
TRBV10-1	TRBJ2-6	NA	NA	CASSDPGSGANVLTF	TGCGCCAGCAGTGACCCGGGCTCTGGGGCCAACGTCCTGACTTTC
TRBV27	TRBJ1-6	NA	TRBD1	CASSWDSGSPLHF	TGTGCCAGCAGTTGGGACAGCGGGTCACCCCTCCACTTT
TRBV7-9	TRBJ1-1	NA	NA	CASSLTGNTEAFF	TGTGCCAGCAGCTTAACAGGGAACACTGAAGCTTTCTTT
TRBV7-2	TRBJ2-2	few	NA	CASSLWGNTGELFF	TGTGCCAGCAGCTTATGGGGGAACACCGGGGAGCTGTTTTTT
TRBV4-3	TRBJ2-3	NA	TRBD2	CASSQLAGDGTDTQYF	TGCGCCAGCAGCCAACTAGCGGGAGACGGCACAGATACGCAGTATTTT
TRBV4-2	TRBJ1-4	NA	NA	CASSQDTGYGTNEKLFF	TGTGCCAGCAGCCAAGACACAGGGTATGGGACTAATGAAAAACTGTTTTTT
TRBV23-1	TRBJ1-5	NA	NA	CASSQYGRVGNQPQHF	TGCGCCAGCAGTCAATACGGCAGGGTGGGTAATCAGCCCCAGCATTTT